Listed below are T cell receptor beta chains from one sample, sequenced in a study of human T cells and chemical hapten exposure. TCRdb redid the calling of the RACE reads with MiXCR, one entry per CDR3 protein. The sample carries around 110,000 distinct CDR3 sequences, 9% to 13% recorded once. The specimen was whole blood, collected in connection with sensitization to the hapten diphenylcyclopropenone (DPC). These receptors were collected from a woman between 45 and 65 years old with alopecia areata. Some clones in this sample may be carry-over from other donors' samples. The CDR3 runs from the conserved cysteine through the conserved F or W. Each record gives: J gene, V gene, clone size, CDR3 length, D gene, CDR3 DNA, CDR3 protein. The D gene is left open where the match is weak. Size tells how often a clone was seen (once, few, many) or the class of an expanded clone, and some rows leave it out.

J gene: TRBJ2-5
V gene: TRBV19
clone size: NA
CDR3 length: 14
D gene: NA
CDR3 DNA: TGTGCCACCTCCCCGGGGGGCCAAAGAGAGACCCAGTACTTC
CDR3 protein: CATSPGGQRETQYF

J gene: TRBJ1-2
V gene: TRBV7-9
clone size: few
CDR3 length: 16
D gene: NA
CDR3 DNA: TGTGCCAGCAGCGCATTAGGGTATAGGGCTAACTATGGCTACACCTTC
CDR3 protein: CASSALGYRANYGYTF

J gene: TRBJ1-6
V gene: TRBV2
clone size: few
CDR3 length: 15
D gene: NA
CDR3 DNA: TGTGCCAGCAGTATTACAGGGTCGGGAAATTCACCCCTCCACTTT
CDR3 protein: CASSITGSGNSPLHF

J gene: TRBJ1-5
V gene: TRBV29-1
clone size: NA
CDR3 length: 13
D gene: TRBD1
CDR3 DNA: TGCAGCATCGGAGACAGGGGTGACCAGCCCCAGCATTTT
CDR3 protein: CSIGDRGDQPQHF

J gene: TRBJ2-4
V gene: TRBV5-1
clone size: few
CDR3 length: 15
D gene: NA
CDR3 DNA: TGCGCCAGCAGCTTCCCGGGAAAGACCAAAAACATTCAGTACTTC
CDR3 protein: CASSFPGKTKNIQYF

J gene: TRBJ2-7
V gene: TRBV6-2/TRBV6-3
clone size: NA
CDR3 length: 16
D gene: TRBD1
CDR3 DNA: TGTGCCAGCAGCCATGGACAGGGAGTGATTCCCTACGAGCAGTACTTC
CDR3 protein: CASSHGQGVIPYEQYF

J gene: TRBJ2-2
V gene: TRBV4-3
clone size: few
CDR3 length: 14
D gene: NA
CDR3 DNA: TGCGCCAGCAGCCAAGATTGGGGGGGCCGGGAGCTGTTTTTT
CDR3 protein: CASSQDWGGRELFF

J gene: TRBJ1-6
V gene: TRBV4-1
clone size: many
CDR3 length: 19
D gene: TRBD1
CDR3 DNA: TGCGCCAGCAGCCAAACCCCCGGACAGGGAAGCTCCTATAATTCACCCCTCCACTTT
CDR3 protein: CASSQTPGQGSSYNSPLHF

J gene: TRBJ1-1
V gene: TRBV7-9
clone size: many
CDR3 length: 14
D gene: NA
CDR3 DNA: TGTGCCAGCAGCCAAGGTCTACAATTCTTTGAAGCTTTCTTT
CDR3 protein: CASSQGLQFFEAFF

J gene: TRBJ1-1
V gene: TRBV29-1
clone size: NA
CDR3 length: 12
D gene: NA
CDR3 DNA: TGCAGCGTCGACCAGGGGAACACTGAAGCTTTCTTT
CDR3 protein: CSVDQGNTEAFF

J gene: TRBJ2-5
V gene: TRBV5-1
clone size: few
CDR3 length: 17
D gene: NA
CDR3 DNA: TGCGCCAGCAGCTTACTCATCCGGACAGAAGGGTTGGAGACCCAGTACTTC
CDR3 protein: CASSLLIRTEGLETQYF

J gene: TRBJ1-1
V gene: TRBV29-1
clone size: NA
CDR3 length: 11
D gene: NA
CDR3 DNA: TGCAGCCCCCTAGCTTGTACCAAAGCTTTCTTT
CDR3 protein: CSPLACTKAFF

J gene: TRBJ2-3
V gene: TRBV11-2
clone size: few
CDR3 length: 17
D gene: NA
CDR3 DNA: TGTGCCAGCAGCTTAGATAGGGTGAGAGTAAGCACAGATACGCAGTATTTT
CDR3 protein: CASSLDRVRVSTDTQYF

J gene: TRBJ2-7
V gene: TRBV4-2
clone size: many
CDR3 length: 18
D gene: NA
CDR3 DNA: TGTGCCAGCAGCCAAGCCCGACAGGCCCAAGGGATGGTCCACGAGCAGTACTTC
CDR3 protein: CASSQARQAQGMVHEQYF

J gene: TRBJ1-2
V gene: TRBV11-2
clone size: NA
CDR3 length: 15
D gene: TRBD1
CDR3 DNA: TGTGCCAGCAGCTCTAACAGGGGTATTCGCTATGGCTACACCTTC
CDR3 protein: CASSSNRGIRYGYTF

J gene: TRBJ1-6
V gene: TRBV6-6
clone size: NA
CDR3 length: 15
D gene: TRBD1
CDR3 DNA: TGTGCCAGCCGAGCCCTTGGGACAGGAGTTTCACCCCTCCACTTT
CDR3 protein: CASRALGTGVSPLHF

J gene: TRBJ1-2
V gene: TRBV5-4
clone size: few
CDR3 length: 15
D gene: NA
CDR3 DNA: TGTGCCAGCAGCGAAATCGGACAGTTCGTCTATGGCTACACCTTC
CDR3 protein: CASSEIGQFVYGYTF

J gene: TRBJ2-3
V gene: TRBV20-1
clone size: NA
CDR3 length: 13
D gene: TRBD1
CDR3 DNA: TGCAGTGCTAATACAGGGGGCACAGATACGCAGTATTTT
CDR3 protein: CSANTGGTDTQYF

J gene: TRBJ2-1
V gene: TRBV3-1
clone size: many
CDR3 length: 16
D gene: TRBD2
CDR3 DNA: TGTGCCAGCAGATCTGGACTAGCGGGATTCTACAATGAGCAGTTCTTC
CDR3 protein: CASRSGLAGFYNEQFF

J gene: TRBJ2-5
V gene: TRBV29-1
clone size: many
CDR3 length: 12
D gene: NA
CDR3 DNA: TGCAGCGTGGGGGGACCTGGGGAGACCCAGTACTTC
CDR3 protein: CSVGGPGETQYF

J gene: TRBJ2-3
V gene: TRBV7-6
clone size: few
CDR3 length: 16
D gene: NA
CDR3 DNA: TGTGCCAGCAGCATCCCTACCGAACGGGGCACAGATACGCAGTATTTT
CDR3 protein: CASSIPTERGTDTQYF

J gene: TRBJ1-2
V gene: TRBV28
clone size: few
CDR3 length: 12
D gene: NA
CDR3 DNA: TGTACCAGCAGCCAACAGGGAAATGGCTACACCTTC
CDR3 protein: CTSSQQGNGYTF

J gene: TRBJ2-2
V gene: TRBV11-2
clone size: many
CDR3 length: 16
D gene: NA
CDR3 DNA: TGTGCCAGCAGCTTAGTTTCCAGGGTTACAAACGGGGAGCTGTTTTTT
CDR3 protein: CASSLVSRVTNGELFF

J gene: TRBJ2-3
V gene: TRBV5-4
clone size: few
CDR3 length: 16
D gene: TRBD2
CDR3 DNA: TGTGCCAGCAGTTCGGATTTACTAGCGGGGGCAGATACGCAGTATTTT
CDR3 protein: CASSSDLLAGADTQYF

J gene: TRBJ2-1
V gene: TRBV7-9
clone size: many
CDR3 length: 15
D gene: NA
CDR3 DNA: TGTGCCAGCAGCTTGGCCGGGACATCCTACAATGAGCAGTTCTTC
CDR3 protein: CASSLAGTSYNEQFF

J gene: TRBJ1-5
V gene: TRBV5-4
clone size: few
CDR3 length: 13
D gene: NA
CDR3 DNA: TGTGCCAGCAGCTTGGATCCTAATCAGCCCCAGCATTTT
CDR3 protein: CASSLDPNQPQHF

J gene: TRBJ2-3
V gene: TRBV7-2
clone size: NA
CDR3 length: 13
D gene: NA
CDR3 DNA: TGTGCCAGCAGCGTGGGCTCGGGGCCGACGCAGTATTTT
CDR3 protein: CASSVGSGPTQYF

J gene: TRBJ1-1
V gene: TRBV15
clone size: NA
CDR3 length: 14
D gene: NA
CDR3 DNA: TGTGCCACCAGCAGAGATGTTATGAACACTGAAGCTTTCTTT
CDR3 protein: CATSRDVMNTEAFF

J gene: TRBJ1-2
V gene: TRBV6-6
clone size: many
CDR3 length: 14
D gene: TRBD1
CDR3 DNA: TGTGCCAGCAGGGAAGGGGGACAGGACTATGGCTACACCTTC
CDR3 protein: CASREGGQDYGYTF

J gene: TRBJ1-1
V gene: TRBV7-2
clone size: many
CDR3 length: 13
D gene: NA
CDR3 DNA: TGTGCCAGCAGCTCTACTTGGAACACTGAAGCTTTCTTT
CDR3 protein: CASSSTWNTEAFF

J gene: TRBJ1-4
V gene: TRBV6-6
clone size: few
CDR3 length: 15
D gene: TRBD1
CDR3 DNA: TGTGCCAGCAGACTATCGACAGGGTATAATGAAAAACTGTTTTTT
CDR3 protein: CASRLSTGYNEKLFF